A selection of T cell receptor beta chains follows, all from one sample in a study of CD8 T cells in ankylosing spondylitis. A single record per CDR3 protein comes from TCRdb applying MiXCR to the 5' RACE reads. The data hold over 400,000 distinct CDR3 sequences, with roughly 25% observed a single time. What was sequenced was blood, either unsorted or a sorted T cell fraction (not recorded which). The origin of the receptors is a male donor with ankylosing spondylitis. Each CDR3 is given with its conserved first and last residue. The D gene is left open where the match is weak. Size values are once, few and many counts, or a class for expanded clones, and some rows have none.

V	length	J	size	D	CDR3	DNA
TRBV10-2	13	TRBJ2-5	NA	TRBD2	CASGVGGEETQYF	TGCGCCAGCGGGGTTGGGGGGGAAGAGACCCAGTACTTC
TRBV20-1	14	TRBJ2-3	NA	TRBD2	CSALAESLADTQYF	TGCAGTGCTCTAGCGGAGTCCCTAGCAGATACGCAGTATTTT
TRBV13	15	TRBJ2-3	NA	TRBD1	CASSLGDRMTDTQYF	TGTGCCAGCAGCTTAGGGGACAGGATGACAGATACGCAGTATTTT
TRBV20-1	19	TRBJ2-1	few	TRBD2	CSAIRAGGAGTSGNIKQFF	TGCAGTGCTATTAGGGCCGGGGGTGCCGGGACTAGCGGGAACATTAAGCAGTTCTTC
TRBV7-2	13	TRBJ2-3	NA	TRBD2	CASSWDYTDTQYF	TGTGCCAGCAGCTGGGACTACACAGATACGCAGTATTTT
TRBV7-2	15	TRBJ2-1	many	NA	CASSLRLASYNEQFF	TGTGCCAGCAGCTTAAGGCTAGCGTCCTACAATGAGCAGTTCTTC
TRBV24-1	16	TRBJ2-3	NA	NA	CATSDLRGRGTDTQYF	TGTGCCACCAGTGATTTACGGGGAAGGGGCACAGATACGCAGTATTTT
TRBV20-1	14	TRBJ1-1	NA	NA	CSARSGGSYTEAFF	TGCAGTGCTAGGTCTGGAGGGTCGTACACTGAAGCTTTCTTT
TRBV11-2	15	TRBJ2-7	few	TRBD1	CASSLQGQGAYEQYF	TGTGCCAGCAGCCTCCAGGGACAGGGTGCCTACGAGCAGTACTTC
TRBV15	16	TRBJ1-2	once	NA	CATSRGGGAGFYGYTF	TGTGCCACCAGCCGAGGAGGGGGGGCTGGGTTCTATGGCTACACCTTC
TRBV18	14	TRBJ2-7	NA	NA	CASSPKTGSYEQYF	TGTGCCAGCTCACCTAAGACAGGTTCCTACGAGCAGTACTTC
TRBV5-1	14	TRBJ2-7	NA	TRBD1	CASRRGDSTYEQYF	TGCGCCAGCAGGCGTGGGGACAGCACCTACGAGCAGTACTTC
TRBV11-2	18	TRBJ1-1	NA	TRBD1	CASSLLLLDRAMNTEAFF	TGTGCCAGCAGCTTACTTTTGTTGGACAGGGCTATGAACACTGAAGCTTTCTTT
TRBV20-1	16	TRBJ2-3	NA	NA	CSARDRTPASTDTQYF	TGCAGTGCTAGAGATCGAACACCAGCTAGCACAGATACGCAGTATTTT
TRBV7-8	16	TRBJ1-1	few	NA	CASSGKSGRMNTEAFF	TGTGCCAGCAGCGGAAAATCGGGACGGATGAACACTGAAGCTTTCTTT
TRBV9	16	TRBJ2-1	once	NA	CASSIGPSPLGNEQFF	TGTGCCAGCAGCATCGGACCCTCCCCTTTAGGCAATGAGCAGTTCTTC
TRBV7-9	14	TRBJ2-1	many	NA	CASSPRSSYNEQFF	TGTGCCAGCAGCCCCAGGAGCTCCTACAATGAGCAGTTCTTC
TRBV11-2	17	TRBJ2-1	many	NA	CASSLVSIGGKHKEQFF	TGTGCCAGCAGCTTAGTGTCTATAGGCGGGAAACATAAGGAGCAGTTCTTC
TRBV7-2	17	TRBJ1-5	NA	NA	CASSLAGGRYSNQPQHF	TGTGCCAGCAGCTTAGCGGGGGGACGTTATAGCAATCAGCCCCAGCATTTT
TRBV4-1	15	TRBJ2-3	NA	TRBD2	CASSRLLAGTDTQYF	TGCGCCAGCAGCCGATTACTAGCGGGCACAGATACGCAGTATTTT
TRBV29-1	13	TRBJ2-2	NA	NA	CSVKTLNTGELFF	TGCAGCGTAAAGACTTTGAACACCGGGGAGCTGTTTTTT
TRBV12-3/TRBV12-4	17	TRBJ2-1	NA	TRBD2	CASSPPTGLAVYNEQFF	TGTGCCAGCAGCCCCCCCACAGGACTAGCGGTCTACAATGAGCAGTTCTTC
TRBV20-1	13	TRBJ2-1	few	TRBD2	CSAGGTRIGEQFF	TGCAGTGCTGGCGGGACTAGAATTGGGGAGCAGTTCTTC
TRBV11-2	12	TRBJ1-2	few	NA	CASSSFSYGYTF	TGTGCCAGCAGCTCCTTTAGCTATGGCTACACCTTC
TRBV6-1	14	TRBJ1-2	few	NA	CASSEGTREYGYTF	TGTGCCAGCAGTGAAGGGACGAGGGAGTATGGCTACACCTTC
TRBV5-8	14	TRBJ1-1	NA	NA	CASSSDTLNTEAFF	TGTGCCAGCAGTTCTGACACCTTGAACACTGAAGCTTTCTTT
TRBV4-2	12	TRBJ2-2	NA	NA	CASSQVSGELFF	TGTGCCAGCAGCCAAGTCTCCGGGGAGCTGTTTTTT